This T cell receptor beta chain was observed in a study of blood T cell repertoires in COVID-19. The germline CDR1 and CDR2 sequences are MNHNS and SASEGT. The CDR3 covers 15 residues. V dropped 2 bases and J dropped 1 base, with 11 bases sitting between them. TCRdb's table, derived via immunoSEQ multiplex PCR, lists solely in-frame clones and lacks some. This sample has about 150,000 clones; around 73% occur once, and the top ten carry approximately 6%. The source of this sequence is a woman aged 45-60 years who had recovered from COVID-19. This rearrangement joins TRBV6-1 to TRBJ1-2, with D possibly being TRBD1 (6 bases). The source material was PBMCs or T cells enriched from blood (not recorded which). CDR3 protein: CASSESQGGNYGYTF. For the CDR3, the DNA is TGTGCCAGCAGTGAATCACAGGGTGGTAACTATGGCTACACCTTC.